These 3 T cell receptor beta chains were sequenced from one sample in a study of CD8+CD57+ T cells in acquired aplastic anemia. Previously, flow cytometry had revealed CD8+CD57+ cell expansion in the patients chosen for sequencing. CDR3 and TCR beta VDJ profiling relied on a genomic DNA template. Each CDR3 protein gets one entry after TCRdb re-called the reads with MiXCR. The sample carries 200,000 to 300,000 distinct CDR3 sequences, less than 85% recorded once. Material for sequencing was sorted CD4+, CD8+, or CD8+CD57+ T cells (not recorded which) from PBMCs. These receptors were obtained from a human donor with aplastic anemia.

This clonotype appeared a single time. The V call is TRBV7-3, the J call TRBJ1-2; TRBD1 matches at 7 bases. CDR1 and CDR2 from the germline V gene are SGHTA and FQGTGA. This CDR3 comprises 16 residues. V shed 5 bases, J shed 11 bases, and the junction held 20 bases outside the gene matches. The CDR3 is CASSPQGTWGETRYTF. The CDR3 region has the DNA TGTGCCAGCAGCCCACAGGGGACCTGGGGAGAGACCCGGTACACCTTC.

With regard to this clonotype: At one end the junction does not follow the germline gene, possibly because of a read error. The V gene is TRBV7-9, the J gene TRBJ2-3, with 10 nucleotides matching TRBD2. Germline V gene lookup returns CDR1 SEHNR and CDR2 FQNEAQ (reference sequence). The CDR3 consists of 14 residues. The CDR3 loop reads CASSPGAGGRVTQF. Written as DNA, the CDR3 is TGTGCCAGCAGCCCAGGAGCGGGGGGGCGGGTGACCCAGTTT.

A word on this clonotype: Mismatch with germline at one junction end may stem from a read error. The V and J genes are TRBV7-9 and TRBJ2-3; tentatively, D is TRBD1 or TRBD2 (5 bases each). Germline V gene sequence: CDR1 SEHNR, CDR2 FQNEAQ (reference sequence). The CDR3 extends over 14 amino acids. The CDR3: CASSLAGGYGAHYF. The CDR3 bases are TGTGCCAGCAGCTTAGCGGGTGGCTACGGGGCGCACTATTTT.